What follows are 18 T cell receptor beta chains derived from one specimen sequenced in a study of blood T cells in healthy people across ages. The second PCR ran roughly 6 to 12 cycles with a sample-barcoded 5' primer and J-beta primers. In TCRdb, the 5' RACE reads were re-called with MiXCR into one record per CDR3 protein. Counted here are about 1.7 million distinct CDR3 sequences, under 30% occurring once; the ten biggest clones make up more than 6%. Input material: blood. These receptor sequences come from a woman younger than 45 in good health.

In its sample, this clonotype was seen many times. The chain joins TRBV5-1 to TRBJ2-3; D might be TRBD1 or TRBD2, each matching 6 bases. Trimming took off 4 bases at V and 4 bases at J, with 22 bases between the two ends. This CDR3 region has 17 residues. Germline loops: CDR1 SGHRS, CDR2 YFSETQ. CDR3 protein: CASSLVGPPGAADTQYF. DNA of the CDR3: TGCGCCAGCAGCCTGGTAGGTCCGCCGGGGGCGGCAGATACGCAGTATTTT.

This clonotype was picked up a small number of times. V is TRBV24-1 and J is TRBJ1-2; 8 bases are shared with TRBD1. This CDR3 region has 16 residues. The junction had 10 bases not matched to a gene; V was cut back by 4 bases and J by 4 bases. CDR1 KGHDR and CDR2 SFDVKD come from the germline V gene. This CDR3 reads CATSDPGQGAPYGYTF. For the CDR3, the DNA is TGTGCCACCAGTGACCCCGGACAGGGAGCCCCCTATGGCTACACCTTC.

Turning to this clonotype: This may be a read error: a much more frequent sequence differs by one nucleotide. The V call is TRBV29-1, the J call TRBJ2-7; TRBD1 matches 11 bases. The germline gives CDR1 SQVTM, CDR2 ANQGSEA. J was trimmed by 3 bases and V by 8 bases; bases with no gene match: 6. This CDR3 region has 13 residues. The chain's CDR3 is CSMGTGGFYEQYF. The DNA of the CDR3 is TGCAGCATGGGGACAGGGGGGTTCTACGAGCAGTACTTC.

The chain links TRBV2 to TRBJ2-3; tentative D call: TRBD2 (6 bases). The CDR3 extends over 16 amino acids. Germline V gene sequence: CDR1 SNHLY, CDR2 FYNNEI. The V and J ends lost 0 bases and 6 bases respectively, with 16 bases between them. This CDR3 is CASSEAPSATQDTQYF. The CDR3 DNA reads as TGTGCCAGCAGTGAAGCGCCTAGCGCCACTCAGGATACGCAGTATTTT.

The J gene is TRBJ2-5, the V gene TRBV7-7, with unresolved D. The CDR3 sequence is 13 residues long. Trimming took 1 base from V and 5 from J, leaving 8 bases between them. The germline gives CDR1 SSHAT, CDR2 FNYEAQ (reference sequence). The CDR3, as DNA: TGTGCCAGCAGCTTAGTATATATGGAGACCCAGTACTTC. Its protein is CASSLVYMETQYF.

This clonotype occurred a few times. This chain links TRBV7-2 with TRBJ2-7; TRBD1 matches 8 bases. Germline CDR1 SGHTA, CDR2 FQGNSA. The CDR3 totals 14 residues. V shed 5 bases and J 6 bases; nucleotides not matched to a gene: 9. CDR3 sequence reads: CASSPRGHLGEQYF. DNA of the CDR3: TGTGCCAGCAGCCCCAGGGGGCACCTAGGCGAGCAGTACTTC.

This sequence joins TRBV12-3 or TRBV12-4 and TRBJ2-1; D is undetermined. The CDR3 has 15 amino acids. Trimming left V 0 bases short and J 5 bases short, with 11 bases between. CDR3 loop: CASSLAQGPDNEQFF. Here the CDR3 DNA reads TGTGCCAGCAGTTTAGCGCAAGGGCCCGACAATGAGCAGTTCTTC.

The chain has TRBV12-3 or TRBV12-4 and TRBJ2-3; D may match TRBD1 or TRBD2 (5 bases each). V dropped 5 bases and J dropped 5 bases, with 20 bases sitting between them. The CDR3 length is 16 residues. The chain's CDR3 is CASSLFGTPTGDTQYF. CDR3 bases: TGTGCCAGCAGTCTTTTTGGGACGCCGACGGGAGATACGCAGTATTTT.

This clonotype was seen a handful of times. The chain recombines TRBV7-9 with TRBJ2-3; TRBD2 matches 7 bases. The germline gives CDR1 SEHNR, CDR2 FQNEAQ (reference sequence). V shed 8 bases, J shed 2 bases, and the junction held 10 bases outside the gene matches. This CDR3 region has 15 residues. CDR3 region: CASGPWGGTTDTQYF. For the CDR3, the DNA is TGTGCCAGCGGCCCTTGGGGGGGGACCACAGATACGCAGTATTTT.

V usage is TRBV6-5 and J usage is TRBJ2-2; D might be TRBD1 (6 bases). Germline V CDR1 and CDR2: MNHEY, SVGAGI. Trimming cost V 6 bases and J 3 bases, with 11 bases left between them. The CDR3 extends over 14 amino acids. The CDR3 DNA reads as TGTGCCAGCAGAGACAGGCCAGACACCGGGGAGCTGTTTTTT. Encoded protein: CASRDRPDTGELFF.

The table lists this clonotype with a few counts. This sequence joins TRBV20-1 and TRBJ2-6, with 10 bases fitting TRBD2. This CDR3 region has 18 residues. Germline V gene data show CDR1 as DFQATT and CDR2 as SNEGSKA (reference sequence). V shed 3 bases and J 0 bases; nucleotides not matched to a gene: 8. In DNA form, the CDR3 reads TGCAGTGCTAGTCTAGGGCTAGCGGGAGTCTCTGGGGCCAACGTCCTGACTTTC. Its translation is CSASLGLAGVSGANVLTF.

Regarding this clonotype: This may arise from a read error, as a much more abundant clone is one base away. The chain links TRBV29-1 to TRBJ2-1; 10 bases map to TRBD1. The CDR3 runs 14 residues. Germline CDR1 and CDR2: SQVTM and ANQGSEA. Germline trimming cut 6 bases from V and 10 bases from J; bases unmatched to any gene: 12. Here the CDR3 DNA reads TGCAGCGTCGAACCCGGGACAGGGGCCTACGAGCAGTTCTTC. It specifies CSVEPGTGAYEQFF.

Comments on this clonotype: A much bigger clone sits one base away, suggesting this may be a read error. This CDR3 is CASSLWDRGPYEQYF. CDR3 sequence (DNA): TGTGCCAGCTCACTTTGGGACAGGGGGCCCTACGAGCAGTACTTC. The chain uses TRBV18 and TRBJ2-4, with TRBD1 identical over 12 bases. The J call could be wrong; TRBJ2-7 is a better fit for the DNA end. CDR1 is KGHSH and CDR2 is LQKENI in the germline V gene. This CDR3 comprises 15 residues.

CDR3 residues: CASSSPGLMNTQYF. The CDR3 bases are TGTGCCAGCAGCTCCCCGGGTTTAATGAATACGCAGTATTTT. The chain links TRBV7-2 to TRBJ2-3; D unclear. V lost 4 bases and J lost 7, with 15 bases in between. This CDR3 spans 14 amino acids. Germline lookup yields CDR1 SGHTA and CDR2 FQGNSA.

Remarks on this clonotype: A read error may account for a junction end that differs from germline. The V call is TRBV7-2, the J call TRBJ2-2; 7 nucleotides agree with TRBD1. CDR1 and CDR2 from the germline V gene are SGHTA and FQGNSA. CDR3 size: 15 residues. CDR3 sequence (DNA): TGTGCCAGCGGCTTAGCGACAGGGTTGAGCGGGGAGCTGTTTTTT. The encoded protein is CASGLATGLSGELFF.

As for this clonotype: Since a much larger clone is just one base distant, this may be a read error. J is TRBJ1-5 and V is TRBV20-1, with D possibly TRBD1 on 6 matching bases. CDR1 and CDR2 from the germline V gene are DFQATT and SNEGSKA (reference sequence). The CDR3 consists of 13 residues. CDR3 sequence (DNA): TGCAGTGCTGCACAGGGATTCAATCAGCCCCCGCATTTT. This translates into CSAAQGFNQPPHF.

CDR3 nucleotide sequence: TGTGCCACCTCGGGACTAGCGGTGGGGGAGCAGTTCTTC. Translating gives CATSGLAVGEQFF. The chain employs TRBV2 and TRBJ2-1, with 11 bases fitting TRBD2. After removal of 10 bases from V and 10 bases from J, the junction contained 9 bases not matched to a gene. The CDR3 spans 13 residues. Germline lookup yields CDR1 SNHLY and CDR2 FYNNEI.

The V call is TRBV20-1, the J call TRBJ1-2; maybe TRBD1 (5 bases). The CDR3 is 13 amino acids. V dropped 1 base and J dropped 3 bases, with 9 bases sitting between them. Germline CDR1 reads DFQATT; CDR2 reads SNEGSKA (reference sequence). In nucleotides, the CDR3 is TGCAGTGCTAGAGGCGGGGACGACTATGGCTACACCTTC. It is translated as CSARGGDDYGYTF.